The clone carrying this T cell receptor beta chain was seen once. This sample is drawn from a study of blood T cell repertoires in COVID-19. Study details: There were acute and convalescent COVID-19 samples, and they came from the United States, Italy and Spain.

As handled by the study authors: Estimated nucleated cell counts came from reference gene primer amplification. Data came from immunoSEQ multiplex PCR; TCRdb stores just in-frame clones and leaves some out. D and trimming were read from the DNA, whereas the V and J calls and clone size are those reported in that table. The table shows fewer than 300,000 clones, with more than 65% occurring only once. This CDR3 has 13 amino acids. V was shortened by 5 bases and J by 2 bases, with 9 bases between the two germline ends. This clonotype was sampled from a woman aged 18-29 years with acute or convalescent COVID-19. The sequencing input was peripheral blood. The chain employs TRBV12-3 or TRBV12-4 and TRBJ2-5; no clear D gene. The chain's CDR3 is CASSLWQQETQYF. The CDR3 DNA is TGTGCCAGCAGTCTTTGGCAGCAAGAGACCCAGTACTTC.